Listed here are 21 T cell receptor beta chains from one sample, sequenced in a study of blood T cell repertoires in COVID-19. This table comes from immunoSEQ multiplex PCR, and its TCRdb copy is limited to in-frame clones, with some not included. The sample lists 80,000 or so clones; about three quarters were seen once. Sequenced input: peripheral blood. The receptor set was obtained from a human donor in a cohort sampled during active COVID-19.

The chain joins TRBV5-4 to TRBJ2-7; the D gene is possibly TRBD1 (5 bases). This CDR3 contains 15 residues. In germline, CDR1 is SGHNT, CDR2 YYREEE (reference sequence). Trimming took off 0 bases at V and 2 bases at J, with 12 bases between the two ends. CDR3 bases: TGTGCCAGCAGCTTGGCCTCAGGGTCTACCTACGAGCAGTACTTC. This codes for CASSLASGSTYEQYF. Variable domain in full (rest from reference TRBV5-4 and TRBJ2-7): ETGVTQSPTHLIKTRGQQVTLRCSSQSGHNTVSWYQQALGQGPQFIFQYYREEENGRGNFPPRFSGLQFPNYSSELNVNALELDDSALYLCASSLASGSTYEQYFGPGTRLTVT.

The gene calls are TRBV29-1 and TRBJ2-7; tentative D call: TRBD2 (5 bases). Germline V gene data show CDR1 as SQVTM and CDR2 as ANQGSEA. V gave up 4 bases and J gave up 3 bases, with 19 bases separating them. This CDR3 comprises 15 residues. CDR3 residues: CSVVLPPTGGYEQYF. DNA of the CDR3: TGCAGCGTTGTTCTCCCTCCAACCGGAGGCTACGAGCAGTACTTC.

The chain links TRBV6-5 to TRBJ1-2, with 7 bases fitting TRBD1. V shed 6 bases, J shed 8 bases, and the junction held 6 bases outside the gene matches. The length of the CDR3 is 12 residues. Germline CDR1 reads MNHEY; CDR2 reads SVGAGI. DNA for the CDR3: TGTGCCAGCAGCTCACTCAGGGGGGGCTACACCTTC. The encoded protein is CASSSLRGGYTF.

The chain couples TRBV5-6 to TRBJ1-1, with TRBD1 as a possible D gene (6 bases). Per germline, CDR1 SGHDT and CDR2 YYEEEE. V was trimmed by 0 bases and J by 4 bases, leaving 10 bases between them. This CDR3 contains 14 residues. This chain's CDR3 is CASSLDRVSTEAFF. CDR3 nucleotide sequence: TGTGCCAGCAGCTTGGACAGGGTGAGCACTGAAGCTTTCTTT.

The chain joins TRBV7-2 to TRBJ1-1, with a possible D match to TRBD1 (6 bases). V was trimmed by 4 bases and J by 4 bases, leaving 13 bases between them. The CDR3 is 14 amino acids. Germline CDR1 and CDR2: SGHTA and FQGNSA. CDR3 in DNA: TGTGCCAGCAGCTACAGGGTTGAGGGCACTGAAGCTTTCTTT. Translation gives CASSYRVEGTEAFF.

The J gene is TRBJ2-1, the V gene TRBV29-1; TRBD2 might be the D (5 bases). Germline loops: CDR1 SQVTM, CDR2 ANQGSEA. This CDR3 spans 16 amino acids. V lost 5 bases and J 4 bases, leaving 21 bases between the germline ends. The DNA of the CDR3 is TGCAGCGTTTCACCCCGCGGGCGGCCCCTTTACAATGAGCAGTTCTTC. Translating it yields CSVSPRGRPLYNEQFF.

The table lists this clone with a few counts. This rearrangement joins TRBV5-3 to TRBJ1-2, with unresolved D. TRBV5-3 is an ORF, and what it does is uncertain. There are 14 residues in the CDR3. Trimming removed 0 bases at V and 3 bases at J, with 9 bases between. CDR3 in amino acids: CARSLGKSDYGYTF. CDR3 coding DNA: TGTGCCAGAAGCTTGGGTAAGAGTGACTATGGCTACACCTTC.

The CDR3 coding sequence is TGTGCCAGCTCGGGACAGGGAGGGAATCAGCCCCAGCATTTT. It specifies CASSGQGGNQPQHF. V gene TRBV18 combines with J gene TRBJ1-5; 9 bases fit TRBD1. The germline V gene has CDR1 KGHSH and CDR2 LQKENI. V lost 6 bases, J lost 4 bases, and 4 bases stayed unmatched. The CDR3 extends over 14 amino acids.

This clone was recorded a few times. The genes are TRBV18 and TRBJ1-6, with D tentatively TRBD1 (6 bases). The CDR3 has 15 residues. CDR1 KGHSH and CDR2 LQKENI come from the germline V gene. V was shortened by 4 bases and J by 3 bases, with 10 bases between the two germline ends. The CDR3 region is CASSRTASYNSPLHF. CDR3 DNA: TGTGCCAGCTCACGGACAGCAAGCTATAATTCACCCCTCCACTTT.

This clone occurred a few times. The chain is built from TRBV7-9 and TRBJ1-4; D is undetermined. Trimming left V 1 base short and J 0 bases short, with 9 bases between. The CDR3 covers 16 residues. CDR1 SEHNR and CDR2 FQNEAQ come from the germline V gene (reference sequence). Written as DNA, the CDR3 is TGTGCCAGCAGCTTAGTAGTCCGCTCAACTAATGAAAAACTGTTTTTT. It specifies CASSLVVRSTNEKLFF.

The chain carries TRBV7-8 and TRBJ1-2, with D hard to call. The V and J ends lost 7 bases and 3 bases respectively, with 12 bases between them. The CDR3 consists of 13 residues. Germline CDR1 and CDR2: SGHVS and FQNEAQ. The CDR3 DNA reads TGTGCCAGCACGGCGGGGAGCGACTATGGCTACACCTTC. It specifies CASTAGSDYGYTF. The full variable domain, completed using reference TRBV7-8 and TRBJ1-2, is GAGVSQSPRYKVAKRGQDVALRCDPISGHVSLFWYQQALGQGPEFLTYFQNEAQLDKSGLPSDRFFAERPEGSVSTLKIQRTQQEDSAVYLCASTAGSDYGYTFGSGTRLTVV.

As DNA, the CDR3 is TGTGCCAGCAGCGTCTGGGGACAGGGCGAAAAACTGTTTTTT. Amino acids: CASSVWGQGEKLFF. The chain recombines TRBV9 with TRBJ1-4, with TRBD1 identical over 9 bases. The CDR3 length is 14 residues. The germline CDR1 and CDR2 sequences are SGDLS and YYNGEE. Trimming cost V 2 bases and J 8 bases; bases outside gene matches: 4.

V is TRBV10-3 and J is TRBJ2-7, with D maybe TRBD2 (6 bases). The CDR3 is made up of 15 amino acids. Deletions cut 6 bases from V and 4 bases from J, with 19 bases between. Germline V lookup: CDR1 ENHRY, CDR2 SYGVKD. The CDR3 region has the DNA TGTGCCATCAGCACTAATCCGGGACTTTGGTACGAGCAGTACTTC. It is translated as CAISTNPGLWYEQYF.

The CDR3 nucleotides read TGTGCCAGCACCGGGGTTAGCACAGATACGCAGTATTTT. Protein: CASTGVSTDTQYF. V gene TRBV2 combines with J gene TRBJ2-3; D is possibly TRBD2 (5 bases). With 7 bases removed from V and 0 bases from J, the gap between germline ends came to 8 bases. The germline gives CDR1 SNHLY, CDR2 FYNNEI. CDR3 length equals 13 residues.

The rearrangement uses TRBV6-1 and TRBJ2-7; TRBD1 aligns across 9 bases. Trimming at V came to 3 bases and at J to 5 bases, leaving 8 bases not matched to a gene. The CDR3 loop spans 15 amino acids. Germline V gene sequence: CDR1 MNHNS, CDR2 SASEGT. The CDR3 spells CASSERAQGADEQYF. CDR3 nucleotide sequence: TGTGCCAGCAGTGAGAGGGCACAGGGGGCCGACGAGCAGTACTTC.

This chain joins TRBV5-1 and TRBJ2-3; no firm D call. The CDR3 is 15 residues long. Trimming removed 4 bases from V and 3 bases from J, with 15 bases in between. Germline V gene sequence: CDR1 SGHRS, CDR2 YFSETQ. The CDR3 loop is CASSPTGFATDTQYF. CDR3 sequence (DNA): TGCGCCAGCAGCCCGACCGGGTTTGCTACAGATACGCAGTATTTT.

This clone has at least ten counts. The chain uses TRBV5-6 and TRBJ2-2, with a tentative D call TRBD1 (6 bases). Germline values: CDR1 SGHDT, CDR2 YYEEEE. Deletions cut 3 bases from V and 6 bases from J, with 18 bases between. The CDR3 spans 16 residues. The CDR3 region has the DNA TGTGCCAGCAGCTGGGGGCCTGGGGGCGGCGCCGGGGAGCTGTTTTTT. Residues: CASSWGPGGGAGELFF.

The CDR3 region is CASSSQGGGNQPQHF. CDR3 in DNA: TGTGCCAGCAGCTCCCAGGGGGGTGGCAATCAGCCCCAGCATTTT. V gene TRBV7-2 combines with J gene TRBJ1-5; TRBD1 aligns across 7 bases. Trimming removed 4 bases from V and 2 bases from J; junction bases left unmatched: 5. Germline values: CDR1 SGHTA, CDR2 FQGNSA. The CDR3 runs to 15 residues.

The chain has TRBV9 and TRBJ1-2; TRBD1 matches at 8 bases. From germline, CDR1 is SGDLS and CDR2 YYNGEE. The V segment lost 6 bases and the J segment 7 bases; nucleotides outside the gene matches: 11. The CDR3 is made up of 14 amino acids. The DNA for the CDR3 is TGTGCCAGCAACCTTGGACAGGGCTCTGGTGGCTACACCTTC. This codes for CASNLGQGSGGYTF.

The chain has TRBV5-1 and TRBJ2-3, with D possibly being TRBD2 (5 bases). V lost 6 bases and J lost 4, with 12 bases in between. In germline, CDR1 is SGHRS, CDR2 YFSETQ. The CDR3 is 13 amino acids. CDR3 bases: TGCGCCAGCACTTCTGAGGGCGCAGATACGCAGTATTTT. Encoded protein: CASTSEGADTQYF. Looking up the rest from reference TRBV5-1 and TRBJ2-3 gives the full variable domain: KAGVTQTPRYLIKTRGQQVTLSCSPISGHRSVSWYQQTPGQGLQFLFEYFSETQRNKGNFPGRFSGRQFSNSRSEMNVSTLELGDSALYLCASTSEGADTQYFGPGTRLTVL.

The chain carries TRBV6-6 and TRBJ1-2; D is perhaps TRBD1 (5 bases). The CDR3 is 13 amino acids. The germline V gene encodes CDR1 MNHNY and CDR2 SVGAGI (reference sequence). V dropped 7 bases and J dropped 2 bases, with 11 bases sitting between them. The CDR3 protein is CASMGGVNYGYTF. The CDR3 nucleotides read TGTGCCAGCATGGGAGGGGTCAACTATGGCTACACCTTC.